The clone carrying this TCR beta chain was observed many times. The data were obtained in a study of neurological immune-mediated disorders. TCRdb reprocessed the 5' RACE reads with MiXCR, giving one entry per CDR3 protein. Of more than 70,000 distinct CDR3 sequences in the sample, roughly 10% were seen once. Trimming shortened V by 1 base and J by 2 bases, and 12 bases separated the two germline ends. The germline CDR1 and CDR2 sequences are SGHRS and YFSETQ. CDR3 size: 15 residues. Noted time point: longitudinal time-point 1 (baseline). The TCR originated in a man aged 25-45 years in good health. The chain carries TRBV5-1 and TRBJ1-1; possibly TRBD1 for D (5 bases). What was sequenced was PBMCs. Here the CDR3 reads CASSLSTVTNTEAFF. CDR3 DNA: TGCGCCAGCAGCTTGTCGACAGTGACAAACACTGAAGCTTTCTTT. Together with reference TRBV5-1 and TRBJ1-1, the CDR3 gives the full variable domain: KAGVTQTPRYLIKTRGQQVTLSCSPISGHRSVSWYQQTPGQGLQFLFEYFSETQRNKGNFPGRFSGRQFSNSRSEMNVSTLELGDSALYLCASSLSTVTNTEAFFGQGTRLTVV.